A single sample gave rise to the 2 T cell receptor beta chains below, sequenced in a study of blood T cell repertoires in COVID-19. Data came from immunoSEQ multiplex PCR; TCRdb stores just in-frame clones and leaves some out. This sample has some 120,000 clones; roughly 84% occur once, and the top ten carry roughly an eighth. The specimen was peripheral blood. The receptors derive from a woman younger than 45 who had recovered from COVID-19.

J is TRBJ1-4 and V is TRBV28; TRBD1 aligns across 7 bases. The V gene end was trimmed by 2 bases and the J gene end by 7 bases; junction bases not matched to a gene: 7. This CDR3 has 15 residues. Germline assignment: CDR1 MDHEN and CDR2 SYDVKM. CDR3 in DNA: TGTGCCAGCAGTTTACGGGACAGATTTCTTGAAAAACTGTTTTTT. Translated, it gives CASSLRDRFLEKLFF. Combining the CDR3 with reference TRBV28 and TRBJ1-4 gives the whole variable domain DVKVTQSSRYLVKRTGEKVFLECVQDMDHENMFWYRQDPGLGLRLIYFSYDVKMKEKGDIPEGYSVSREKKERFSLILESASTNQTSMYLCASSLRDRFLEKLFFGSGTQLSVL.

The rearrangement links TRBV3-1 (or the pseudogene TRBV3-2) to TRBJ2-1; TRBD2 matches at 8 bases. Germline values: CDR1 LGHDT, CDR2 YNNKEL (reference sequence). The CDR3 contains 18 residues. The V segment lost 1 base and the J segment 0 bases; nucleotides outside the gene matches: 8. CDR3 nucleotides: TGTGCCAGCAGCCAAGGGCTGGGCGGGGGGAGCTCCTACAATGAGCAGTTCTTC. It codes for CASSQGLGGGSSYNEQFF.